The text below deals with one T cell receptor beta chain. This sample was included in a study of blood T cell repertoires in COVID-19. CDR1 and CDR2 from the germline V gene are SGHNT and YENEEA. V lost 2 bases and J 8 bases, leaving 18 bases between the germline ends. This CDR3 is 16 amino acids long. Data came from immunoSEQ multiplex PCR; TCRdb stores just in-frame clones and leaves some out. Of some 120,000 clones listed, 65% to 85% are singletons. The sequence was obtained from a woman aged 70-85 years with acute or convalescent COVID-19. The J gene is TRBJ1-4, the V gene TRBV11-3, with a possible D match to TRBD1 (6 bases). The sequenced material came from peripheral blood. The chain's CDR3 is CASSLPSGHHLEKLFF. Here the CDR3 DNA reads TGTGCCAGCAGCTTACCGTCGGGACACCATCTGGAAAAACTGTTTTTT.